In this sample, the clone carrying this T cell receptor beta chain turned up many times. Its target is unknown. Profiling relied on immunoSEQ multiplex PCR, and the TCRdb table lists in-frame clones only, not all of them. The repertoire has more than 35,000 clones, none seen only once; the ten largest take 2.5%. The data were taken from a study of T cells after posttransplantation cyclophosphamide. Study-level results: Recipient CMV seropositivity and CMV reactivation strongly tracked TRB clonality.

Per the germline V gene, CDR1 is SQVTM and CDR2 is ANQGSEA. The CDR3 is 15 amino acids. With V trimmed by 4 bases and J by 4 bases, 8 bases remained unmatched. Sequenced: PBMCs. This TCR was recovered from a man aged 45-60 years in good health, CMV-negative, and a related stem cell transplant donor. The chain uses TRBV29-1 and TRBJ2-2, with 8 bases identical to TRBD2. CDR3 loop: CSVGVTSVSTGELFF. The CDR3 DNA follows: TGCAGCGTTGGGGTGACTAGCGTCTCCACCGGGGAGCTGTTTTTT.